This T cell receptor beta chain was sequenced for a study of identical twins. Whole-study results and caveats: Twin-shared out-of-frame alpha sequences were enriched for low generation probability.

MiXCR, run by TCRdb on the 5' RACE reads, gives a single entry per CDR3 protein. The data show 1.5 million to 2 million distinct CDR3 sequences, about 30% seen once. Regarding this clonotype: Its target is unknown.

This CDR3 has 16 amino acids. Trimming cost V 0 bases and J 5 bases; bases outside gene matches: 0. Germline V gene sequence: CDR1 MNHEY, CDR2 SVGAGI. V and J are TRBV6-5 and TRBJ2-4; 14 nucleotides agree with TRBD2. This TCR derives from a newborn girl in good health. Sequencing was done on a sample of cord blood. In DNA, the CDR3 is TGTGCCAGCAGTTACTCGGGACTAGCGGGAGAAAACATTCAGTACTTC. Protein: CASSYSGLAGENIQYF.